The next 8 T cell receptor beta chains were all read from a single sample in a study of cytomegalovirus exposure and HLA in healthy donors. 13 Jbeta primers and 60 Vbeta primers were used for the PCR. Assay used: immunoSEQ multiplex PCR; TCRdb lists only in-frame clones, some missing. The repertoire includes around 280,000 clones, around 90% of them detected once, and about 2% sits in the top ten. The sequenced material came from PBMCs. All receptors come from a woman aged 18-30 years in good health and CMV-seronegative.

V gene TRBV5-1 combines with J gene TRBJ2-1, with D perhaps matching TRBD2 (6 bases). V lost 0 bases and J 0 bases, leaving 10 bases between the germline ends. CDR3 length: 16 amino acids. Germline CDR1 reads SGHRS; CDR2 reads YFSETQ. The CDR3 sequence is CASSLAAGSSYNEQFF. DNA of the CDR3: TGCGCCAGCAGCTTGGCGGCGGGGAGCTCCTACAATGAGCAGTTCTTC.

On this clone: The junction differs from germline at one of its ends, possibly a read error. The CDR3 sequence is CSSSFSVIQETQYF. As DNA, the CDR3 is TGTTCCAGCAGCTTCTCAGTGATCCAAGAGACCCAGTACTTC. The chain is built from TRBV7-9 and TRBJ2-5; no definite D call. The CDR3 spans 14 residues. Germline CDR1 SEHNR, CDR2 FQNEAQ (reference sequence).

This clone showed up just once. The rearrangement joins TRBV10-3 to TRBJ2-1; 9 bases map to TRBD2. V trimming: 4 bases; J trimming: 8 bases; junction bases outside the gene matches: 12. CDR1 ENHRY and CDR2 SYGVKD come from the germline V gene. The CDR3 covers 16 residues. This CDR3 reads CAISVGRPSGVDEQFF. In DNA form, the CDR3 reads TGTGCCATCAGTGTAGGGAGGCCTAGCGGGGTTGATGAGCAGTTCTTC.

The count of this clone is one. The chain links TRBV5-4 to TRBJ1-4, with TRBD1 as a possible D gene (6 bases). Germline V lookup: CDR1 SGHNT, CDR2 YYREEE (reference sequence). Deletions cut 4 bases from V and 5 bases from J, with 12 bases between. CDR3 length equals 14 residues. The CDR3, as DNA: TGTGCCAGCAGCAACACAGGGCAGAATGAAAAACTGTTTTTT. Its protein product is CASSNTGQNEKLFF.

V and J are TRBV14 and TRBJ2-1; 10 bases line up with TRBD2. J gave up 3 bases and V 1 base, and 3 bases lay outside the gene matches. CDR1 and CDR2 from the germline V gene are SGHDN and FVKESK. CDR3 size: 16 residues. The CDR3 DNA reads as TGTGCCAGCAGCCAAGGTTTAGCGGGGGGCTACAATGAGCAGTTCTTC. This encodes CASSQGLAGGYNEQFF.

The chain uses TRBV5-6 and TRBJ1-2, with 7 bases fitting TRBD1. The length of the CDR3 is 14 residues. The ends lost 2 bases at V and 6 bases at J; junction bases unmatched: 7. The germline V gene encodes CDR1 SGHDT and CDR2 YYEEEE. CDR3 DNA: TGTGCCAGCAGCTTCCCAACAGGGGACGATGGCTACACCTTC. Translated: CASSFPTGDDGYTF.

The chain is built from TRBV30 and TRBJ1-1, with 9 bases matching TRBD1. This CDR3 is built from 17 residues. The germline V gene encodes CDR1 GTSNPN and CDR2 SVGIG (reference sequence). The ends lost 1 base at V and 4 bases at J; junction bases unmatched: 13. The CDR3 sequence: CAWSASGQGTPSTEAFF. CDR3 sequence (DNA): TGTGCCTGGAGTGCCTCGGGACAGGGAACTCCAAGCACTGAAGCTTTCTTT.

The rearrangement joins TRBV5-1 to TRBJ2-7; 10 bases are shared with TRBD2. The V and J ends lost 4 bases and 2 bases, in that order; junction bases with no gene match: 6. This CDR3 region has 15 residues. Germline V lookup: CDR1 SGHRS, CDR2 YFSETQ. CDR3 protein: CASSQTGTSAYEQYF. The CDR3 DNA is TGCGCCAGCAGCCAAACCGGGACTAGCGCCTACGAGCAGTACTTC.